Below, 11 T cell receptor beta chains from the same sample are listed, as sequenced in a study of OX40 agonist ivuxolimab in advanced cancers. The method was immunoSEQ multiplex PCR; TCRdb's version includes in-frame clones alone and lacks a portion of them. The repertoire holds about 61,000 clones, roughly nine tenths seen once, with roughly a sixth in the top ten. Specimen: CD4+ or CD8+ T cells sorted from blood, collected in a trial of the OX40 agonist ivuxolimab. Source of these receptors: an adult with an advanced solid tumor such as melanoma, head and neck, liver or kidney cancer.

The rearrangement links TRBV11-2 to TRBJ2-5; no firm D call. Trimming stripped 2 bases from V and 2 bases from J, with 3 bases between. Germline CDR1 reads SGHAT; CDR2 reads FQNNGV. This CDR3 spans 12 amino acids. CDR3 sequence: CASSLQQETQYF. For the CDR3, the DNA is TGTGCCAGCAGCTTACAGCAAGAGACCCAGTACTTC.

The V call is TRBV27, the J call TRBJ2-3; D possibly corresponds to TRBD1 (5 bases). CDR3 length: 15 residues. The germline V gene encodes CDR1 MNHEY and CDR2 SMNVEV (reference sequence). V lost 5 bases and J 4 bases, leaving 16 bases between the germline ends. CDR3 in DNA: TGTGCCAGCAGTCCTCACAAAACAGGATCAGATACGCAGTATTTT. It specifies CASSPHKTGSDTQYF.

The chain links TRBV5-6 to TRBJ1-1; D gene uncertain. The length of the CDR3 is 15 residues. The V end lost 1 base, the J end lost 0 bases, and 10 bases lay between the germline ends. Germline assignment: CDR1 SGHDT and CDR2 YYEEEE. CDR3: CASSLYEGLNTEAFF. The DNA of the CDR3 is TGTGCCAGCAGCTTGTATGAGGGTTTGAACACTGAAGCTTTCTTT. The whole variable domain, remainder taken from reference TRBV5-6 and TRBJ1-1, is DAGVTQSPTHLIKTRGQQVTLRCSPKSGHDTVSWYQQALGQGPQFIFQYYEEEERQRGNFPDRFSGHQFPNYSSELNVNALLLGDSALYLCASSLYEGLNTEAFFGQGTRLTVV.

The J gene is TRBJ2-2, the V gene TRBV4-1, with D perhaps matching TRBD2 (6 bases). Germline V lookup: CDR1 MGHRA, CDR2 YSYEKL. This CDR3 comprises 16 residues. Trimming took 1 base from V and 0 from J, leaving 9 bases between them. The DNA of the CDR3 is TGCGCCAGCAGCCAAGCCGCGGGATCGAACACCGGGGAGCTGTTTTTT. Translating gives CASSQAAGSNTGELFF.

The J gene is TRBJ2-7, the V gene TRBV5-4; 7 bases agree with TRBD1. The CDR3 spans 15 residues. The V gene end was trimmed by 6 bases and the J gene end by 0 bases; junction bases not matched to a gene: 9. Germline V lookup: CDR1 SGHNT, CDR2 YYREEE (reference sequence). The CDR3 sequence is CASNQDGQASYEQYF. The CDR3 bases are TGTGCCAGCAACCAAGACGGACAGGCCTCCTACGAGCAGTACTTC.

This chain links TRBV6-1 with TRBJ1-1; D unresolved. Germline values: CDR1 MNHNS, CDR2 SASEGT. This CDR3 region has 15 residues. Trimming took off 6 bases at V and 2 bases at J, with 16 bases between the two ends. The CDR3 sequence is CASRARFPYNTEAFF. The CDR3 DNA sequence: TGTGCCAGCAGGGCTCGATTCCCATATAACACTGAAGCTTTCTTT.

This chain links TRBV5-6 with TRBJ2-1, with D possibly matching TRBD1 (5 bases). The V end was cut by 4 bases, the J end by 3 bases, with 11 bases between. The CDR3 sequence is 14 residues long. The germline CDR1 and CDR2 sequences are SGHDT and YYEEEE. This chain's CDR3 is CASSLSGNYNEQFF. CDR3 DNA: TGTGCCAGCAGCCTCTCAGGGAACTACAATGAGCAGTTCTTC. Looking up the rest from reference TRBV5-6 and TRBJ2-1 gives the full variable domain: DAGVTQSPTHLIKTRGQQVTLRCSPKSGHDTVSWYQQALGQGPQFIFQYYEEEERQRGNFPDRFSGHQFPNYSSELNVNALLLGDSALYLCASSLSGNYNEQFFGPGTRLTVL.

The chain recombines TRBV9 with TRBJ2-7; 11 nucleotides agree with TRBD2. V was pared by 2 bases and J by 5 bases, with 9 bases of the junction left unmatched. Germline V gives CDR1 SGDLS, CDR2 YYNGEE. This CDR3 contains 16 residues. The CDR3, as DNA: TGTGCCAGCAGCGTCGCGACTAGCGGGGCTCCTGACGAGCAGTACTTC. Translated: CASSVATSGAPDEQYF.

As DNA, the CDR3 is TGTGCCTGGGGTACAGGGCGATCCTACGAGCAGTACTTC. It specifies CAWGTGRSYEQYF. The chain carries TRBV30 and TRBJ2-7; weak D call: TRBD1 (6 bases). Deletions cut 5 bases from V and 1 base from J, with 12 bases between. CDR1 and CDR2 from the germline V gene are GTSNPN and SVGIG (reference sequence). The CDR3 consists of 13 residues.

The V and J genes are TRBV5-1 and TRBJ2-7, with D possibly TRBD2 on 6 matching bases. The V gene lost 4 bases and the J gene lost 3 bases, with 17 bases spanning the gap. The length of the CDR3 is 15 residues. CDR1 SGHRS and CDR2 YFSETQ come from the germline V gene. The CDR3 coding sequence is TGCGCCAGCAGCCCGGCCGGGACTTCCGTCTACGAGCAGTACTTC. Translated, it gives CASSPAGTSVYEQYF.

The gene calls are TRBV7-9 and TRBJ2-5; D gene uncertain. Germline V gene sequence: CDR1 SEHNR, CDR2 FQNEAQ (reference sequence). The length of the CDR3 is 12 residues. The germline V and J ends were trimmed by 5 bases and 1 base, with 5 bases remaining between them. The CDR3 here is CASSILQETQYF. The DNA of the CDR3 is TGTGCCAGCAGCATCCTCCAAGAGACCCAGTACTTC.